This T cell receptor beta chain was captured in a study of regulatory T cells in long-lasting Graves disease. Only one count was recorded for this clonotype. Libraries of TCR beta came from iRepertoire HTBI primers plus Arm-PCR of CDR3 regions. TCRdb re-called the multiplex PCR reads with MiXCR, one entry per CDR3 protein. The table shows 540,000 or so distinct CDR3 sequences, with approximately 13% occurring only once. Time point specified: newly diagnosed GD, antithyroid drugs for less than 3 months. The TCR library was made from RNA extracted from PBMCs. These data were also filed under a second study, of T cells in Graves' hyperthyroidism and ophthalmopathy.

This TCR was recovered from a man younger than 40 with Graves disease. This specimen was peripheral blood mononuclear cells (PBMCs), taken at new diagnosis, from a patient treated with antithyroid drugs.

Here the CDR3 DNA reads TGTGCCAGCAGCTCCCGGGCGACCTACAATGAGCAGTTCTTC. Protein product: CASSSRATYNEQFF. The chain joins TRBV3-1 to TRBJ2-1; D not certain. Between the trimmed V and J ends, which lost 5 bases and 2 bases, there was a span of 10 bases. The CDR3 has 14 residues. Per the germline V gene, CDR1 is LGHDT and CDR2 is YNNKEL (reference sequence).